The rows below give T cell receptor beta chains drawn from one sample of a study of shared clonotypes between healthy human individuals. Assay: immunoSEQ multiplex PCR; the TCRdb copy retains only in-frame clones and omits some. Altogether a few million clones are present, roughly 93% being singletons, with the ten largest covering 0.35% to 0.45%. Material for sequencing was naive CD4+ T cells from PBMCs. The receptors here all came from a man between 18 and 29 years old in good health. Some clones in this sample may be carry-over from other donors' samples. Each CDR3 is given with its conserved first and last residue. The D gene is left open where the match is weak. Rows may omit the clone size; those that give it use once, few, many or a size class.

size	V	J	length	D	DNA	CDR3
.	TRBV6-5	TRBJ2-3	16	TRBD2	TGTGCCAGCAGTTACACTAGCGGGCTAAGCACAGATACGCAGTATTTT	CASSYTSGLSTDTQYF
.	TRBV5-1	TRBJ2-7	18	TRBD2	TGCGCCAGCAGCTTGGCCGCTGGGGTGAAGGGAGGGGACTACGAGCAGTACTTC	CASSLAAGVKGGDYEQYF
once	TRBV7-3	TRBJ1-4	14	.	TGTGCCAGCAGTCACAGGACTCCCAGGGAAAAACTGTTTTTT	CASSHRTPREKLFF
.	TRBV9	TRBJ2-7	14	.	TGTGCCAGCAGCCCAGAGGGTTACTCCTACGAGCAGTACTTC	CASSPEGYSYEQYF
.	TRBV9	TRBJ2-7	15	.	TGTGCCAGCAGCACACAGGTTCAGGGAACCTACGAGCAGTACTTC	CASSTQVQGTYEQYF
.	TRBV5-1	TRBJ1-4	16	.	TGCGCCAGCAGCCGGAGGACAGCCGATGCTAATGAAAAACTGTTTTTT	CASSRRTADANEKLFF
.	TRBV5-1	TRBJ1-1	14	.	TGCGCCAGCAGCTTGAACGCCCCGAACACTGAAGCTTTCTTT	CASSLNAPNTEAFF
.	TRBV29-1	TRBJ1-2	14	.	TGCAGCGTTGGACAGGAGCTTGCATTCTATGGCTACACCTTC	CSVGQELAFYGYTF
.	TRBV9	TRBJ1-3	14	.	TGTGCCAGCAGCCCCATCGGAGGGCGGAACACCATATATTTT	CASSPIGGRNTIYF
.	TRBV9	TRBJ2-5	16	TRBD1	TGTGCCAGCAGCGTAGCGGGACAGCTCCTGACGGAGACCCAGTACTTC	CASSVAGQLLTETQYF
.	TRBV5-1	TRBJ1-1	15	.	TGCGCCAGCAGCTTGGAAATGAGTCCTTACACTGAAGCTTTCTTT	CASSLEMSPYTEAFF
once	TRBV9	TRBJ1-4	14	.	TGTGCCAGCAGCGCCCGCTTTGGGCGCGAAAAACTGTTTTTT	CASSARFGREKLFF
.	TRBV2	TRBJ2-7	15	TRBD2	TGTGCCAGCAGAGGGACTAGCGGGAGCTTCTACGAGCAGTACTTC	CASRGTSGSFYEQYF
.	TRBV29-1	TRBJ1-1	13	TRBD1	TGCAGCGTTGCCGACAGGGGGTACACTGAAGCTTTCTTT	CSVADRGYTEAFF
.	TRBV9	TRBJ2-5	14	TRBD1	TGTGCCAGCAACCACGGACAGGGTCGGGAGACCCAGTACTTC	CASNHGQGRETQYF
.	TRBV4-2	TRBJ1-3	16	.	TGTGCCAGCAGTACCGCGGGAGGGGCTTCTGGAAACACCATATATTTT	CASSTAGGASGNTIYF
.	TRBV4-2	TRBJ2-7	18	TRBD2	TGTGCCAGCAGCCAAGATTTCCTGGCTAGCGGGAGGGTCTACGAGCAGTACTTC	CASSQDFLASGRVYEQYF
once	TRBV5-6	TRBJ1-1	17	TRBD1	TGTGCCAGCAGCTTCCTGGACAGGCCGGTGGGGAACACTGAAGCTTTCTTT	CASSFLDRPVGNTEAFF
.	TRBV29-1	TRBJ2-7	13	.	TGCAGCGTGCGAGAGCGGGCCTCCTACGAGCAGTACTTC	CSVRERASYEQYF
.	TRBV27	TRBJ2-3	15	TRBD2	TGTGCCAGCAGTCCTAGCGGGACAAGCACAGATACGCAGTATTTT	CASSPSGTSTDTQYF
.	TRBV6-5	TRBJ1-1	14	.	TGTGCCAGCATCCCCCCGATTGATGGGGCGAGAGCTTTCTTT	CASIPPIDGARAFF
.	TRBV27	TRBJ2-4	17	TRBD1	TGTGCCAGTCGAGACAGGGAATTCGTACTAGCCAAAAACATTCAGTACTTC	CASRDREFVLAKNIQYF
.	TRBV20-1	TRBJ2-3	11	.	TGCAGTGCAGGGTTCGGGGGAACGCAGTATTTT	CSAGFGGTQYF
.	TRBV7-3	TRBJ2-1	14	.	TGTGCCAGCAGCTTAGCCCTAGGGGCCAATGAGCAGTTCTTC	CASSLALGANEQFF
.	TRBV7-3	TRBJ1-3	16	.	TGTGCCAGCAGCAAGCAGGGAGGACGCTCTGGAAACACCATATATTTT	CASSKQGGRSGNTIYF
.	TRBV19	TRBJ2-7	13	TRBD1	TGTGCCAGTAGCCTCAACAGGGGCTACGAGCAGTACTTC	CASSLNRGYEQYF
.	TRBV14	TRBJ1-1	14	.	TGTGCCAGCAGCCGCTGGAATGGGGACACTGAAGCTTTCTTT	CASSRWNGDTEAFF
.	TRBV7-9	TRBJ1-5	12	.	TGTGCCAGCAGCCTGGAGGCAGGGGCGCAGCATTTT	CASSLEAGAQHF
.	TRBV19	TRBJ1-4	17	.	TGTGCCAGCAATAAGGGCAGGGGCCCAGGAGGGAATGAAAAACTGTTTTTT	CASNKGRGPGGNEKLFF
once	TRBV5-1	TRBJ2-2	16	.	TGCGCCAGCAGTCTGGTGGGGGGCTCTAACACCGGGGAGCTGTTTTTT	CASSLVGGSNTGELFF
.	TRBV11-2	TRBJ1-1	15	.	TGTGCCAGCAGCTTAGCCTTGAACGGAGCCACTGAAGCTTTCTTT	CASSLALNGATEAFF
.	TRBV28	TRBJ1-2	16	.	TGTGCCAGCACCCGAGGGGGGGTCGACGCTAACTATGGCTACACCTTC	CASTRGGVDANYGYTF
.	TRBV11-2	TRBJ2-3	13	.	TGTGCCACTAGACAGATCAGCACAGATACGCAGTATTTT	CATRQISTDTQYF
.	TRBV6-6	TRBJ1-4	16	.	TGTGCCAGCAGTTACTCTTCCAACTTGGCGTTTGAAAAACTGTTTTTT	CASSYSSNLAFEKLFF
.	TRBV19	TRBJ2-5	14	TRBD2	TGTGCCAGTAGTGCCCCTAGCGGGAGCAAGACCCAGTACTTC	CASSAPSGSKTQYF
once	TRBV2	TRBJ2-5	12	.	TGTGCCAGCAAGGCAGACCAAGAGACCCAGTACTTC	CASKADQETQYF
.	TRBV7-2	TRBJ2-5	15	TRBD2	TGTGCCAGCAGGGGGTTAGCGGGGTTACAAGAGACCCAGTACTTC	CASRGLAGLQETQYF
.	TRBV6-6	TRBJ1-1	14	.	TGTGCCAGCAGTTATTCGACAGGGAACACTGAAGCTTTCTTT	CASSYSTGNTEAFF
.	TRBV7-8	TRBJ1-1	17	.	TGTGCCAGCAGCTTAATTCGGGGGGCCCCCGTGGTTACTGAAGCTTTCTTT	CASSLIRGAPVVTEAFF
once	TRBV7-3	TRBJ2-4	13	TRBD2	TGTGCCAGCAGCTCCAGCGGGGAAAGCATTCAGTACTTC	CASSSSGESIQYF